The 31 T cell receptor beta chains below come from one sample, sequenced in a study of shared clonotypes between healthy human individuals. Using immunoSEQ multiplex PCR, the repertoire was profiled, and TCRdb retains in-frame clones only, with some absent. The sample records roughly 1,500,000 clones, approximately 98.5% being singletons. Sequences were obtained from naive CD4+ T cells sorted from blood. Noted subset: CD45RA+ positively selected. The receptors were sampled from a young man in good health.

The J gene is TRBJ2-2, the V gene TRBV5-1; perhaps TRBD1 as D (6 bases). The ends were cut back, 3 bases at V and 2 bases at J, with 11 bases in the middle. The CDR3 consists of 15 residues. Germline values: CDR1 SGHRS, CDR2 YFSETQ. CDR3 sequence: CASSSTGQNTGELFF. CDR3 sequence (DNA): TGCGCCAGCAGCTCAACGGGACAAAACACCGGGGAGCTGTTTTTT.

V usage is TRBV5-1 and J usage is TRBJ2-3; 9 bases align to TRBD1. V lost 3 bases to trimming and J lost 6 bases; unmatched junction nucleotides: 5. Germline V gene data show CDR1 as SGHRS and CDR2 as YFSETQ. The CDR3 spans 14 residues. The CDR3 DNA reads as TGCGCCAGCAGCTCCAGGACAGGGGATGATACGCAGTATTTT. This encodes CASSSRTGDDTQYF.

The rearrangement joins TRBV5-1 to TRBJ2-3, with 12 bases that match TRBD2. From germline, CDR1 is SGHRS and CDR2 YFSETQ. This CDR3 spans 16 amino acids. J gave up 0 bases and V 4 bases, and 3 bases lay outside the gene matches. As DNA, the CDR3 is TGCGCCAGCAGCCGGGGGACTAGCGGGAGCACAGATACGCAGTATTTT. This translates into CASSRGTSGSTDTQYF.

The chain recombines TRBV7-4 with TRBJ2-7; D perhaps matches TRBD1 (6 bases). The V gene lost 2 bases and the J gene lost 4 bases, with 15 bases spanning the gap. The CDR3 loop spans 15 amino acids. CDR1 and CDR2 (germline): SGHVT, SQSDAQ. The CDR3 nucleotides are TGTGCCAGCAGCTTAAATGCGCTAGGGGGTTACGAGCAGTACTTC. Its protein is CASSLNALGGYEQYF.

This sequence joins TRBV11-1 and TRBJ2-7; a possible D gene is TRBD2 (5 bases). The CDR3 extends over 15 amino acids. Trimming cost V 5 bases and J 0 bases, with 14 bases left between them. Germline CDR1 and CDR2: SGHAT and FQDESV (reference sequence). The CDR3 coding sequence is TGTGCCAGCAGCCGGTCCGGGGAAAGCTCCTACGAGCAGTACTTC. It translates to CASSRSGESSYEQYF.

V usage is TRBV18 and J usage is TRBJ2-7; D not resolved. The CDR3 spans 13 residues. With 2 bases removed from V and 4 bases from J, the gap between germline ends came to 9 bases. CDR1 is KGHSH and CDR2 is LQKENI in the germline V gene. The CDR3 DNA is TGTGCCAGCTCACCAACCAACATTTACGAGCAGTACTTC. It yields the protein CASSPTNIYEQYF.

This sequence joins TRBV5-1 and TRBJ1-3, with TRBD1 identical over 7 bases. V was clipped by 1 base and J by 7 bases; unmatched bases: 8. The CDR3 is made up of 15 amino acids. Germline CDR1 is SGHRS and CDR2 is YFSETQ. The CDR3 spells CASSLSRTGANTIYF. CDR3 in DNA: TGCGCCAGCAGCTTGTCCCGGACAGGAGCGAACACCATATATTTT. Based on the CDR3 plus reference TRBV5-1 and TRBJ1-3, the full variable domain is KAGVTQTPRYLIKTRGQQVTLSCSPISGHRSVSWYQQTPGQGLQFLFEYFSETQRNKGNFPGRFSGRQFSNSRSEMNVSTLELGDSALYLCASSLSRTGANTIYFGEGSWLTVV.

The chain carries TRBV5-1 and TRBJ2-3, with 7 bases aligning to TRBD1. V was clipped by 4 bases and J by 5 bases; unmatched bases: 7. CDR3 length: 14 residues. Germline CDR1 and CDR2: SGHRS and YFSETQ. CDR3 sequence reads: CASSQGTVRDTQYF. The CDR3 nucleotides are TGCGCCAGCAGCCAAGGGACAGTAAGAGATACGCAGTATTTT.

The chain links TRBV19 to TRBJ2-1, with unresolved D. V shed 7 bases and J shed 5 bases, with 18 bases lying between them. Looked up from germline, CDR1 is LNHDA and CDR2 is SQIVND (reference sequence). The CDR3 runs to 15 residues. Here the CDR3 reads CASTMTGPPDNEQFF. CDR3 DNA sequence: TGTGCCAGTACCATGACTGGCCCACCTGACAATGAGCAGTTCTTC.

The gene calls are TRBV28 and TRBJ2-1, with 7 bases that match TRBD2. The CDR3 totals 15 residues. V was pared by 1 base and J by 5 bases, with 5 bases of the junction left unmatched. Germline V CDR1 and CDR2: MDHEN, SYDVKM. CDR3 sequence reads: CASSLLRESDNEQFF. CDR3 bases: TGTGCCAGCAGTTTATTGCGGGAGTCGGACAATGAGCAGTTCTTC.

The chain has TRBV5-6 and TRBJ1-4; possible D gene TRBD1, 5 bases. Germline CDR1 and CDR2: SGHDT and YYEEEE. The CDR3 length is 15 residues. Deletions cut 3 bases from V and 3 bases from J, with 12 bases between. The chain's CDR3 is CASSWQGSPNEKLFF. CDR3 sequence (DNA): TGTGCCAGCAGCTGGCAGGGATCGCCTAATGAAAAACTGTTTTTT.

This clone was recorded once. This sequence joins TRBV6-5 and TRBJ2-7, with a tentative D call TRBD1 (6 bases). The V end was cut by 0 bases, the J end by 6 bases, with 18 bases between. The CDR3 spans 16 residues. Germline CDR1 reads MNHEY; CDR2 reads SVGAGI. The CDR3 bases are TGTGCCAGCAGTTACTCCGGGCTCTCAGGGGATGTCGAGCAGTACTTC. Protein sequence: CASSYSGLSGDVEQYF.

This rearrangement joins TRBV2 to TRBJ2-7, with D possibly matching TRBD2 (7 bases). CDR3 size: 14 residues. The germline V gene has CDR1 SNHLY and CDR2 FYNNEI. The V and J ends lost 3 bases and 9 bases respectively, with 18 bases between them. Here the CDR3 DNA reads TGTGCCAGCAGTGAGCAGGGGAGGGCTATCGGGCAGTACTTC. This translates into CASSEQGRAIGQYF. The whole variable domain, filled in from reference TRBV2 and TRBJ2-7, reads EPEVTQTPSHQVTQMGQEVILRCVPISNHLYFYWYRQILGQKVEFLVSFYNNEISEKSEIFDDQFSVERPDGSNFTLKIRSTKLEDSAMYFCASSEQGRAIGQYFGPGTRLTVT.

This chain joins TRBV19 and TRBJ2-2, with 7 bases fitting TRBD1. Per germline, CDR1 LNHDA and CDR2 SQIVND (reference sequence). Trimming at V came to 1 base and at J to 1 base, leaving 3 bases not matched to a gene. The CDR3 has 16 residues. The DNA of the CDR3 is TGTGCCAGTAGTATAGCCCGACAGGGGAACACCGGGGAGCTGTTTTTT. Translation: CASSIARQGNTGELFF.

The V and J genes are TRBV11-3 and TRBJ2-2; the D is unclear. From germline, CDR1 is SGHNT and CDR2 YENEEA. Trimming removed 3 bases at V and 8 bases at J, with 10 bases between. This CDR3 is built from 13 residues. CDR3 amino acids: CASSFTLGGELFF. The CDR3 nucleotides are TGTGCCAGCAGCTTTACCCTCGGGGGGGAGCTGTTTTTT.

In regard to this clone: The sample contains more than one DNA sequence encoding this CDR3. This chain connects TRBV18 to TRBJ2-7, with 13 bases matching TRBD2. Germline trimming cut 3 bases from V and 3 bases from J; bases unmatched to any gene: 2. Germline values: CDR1 KGHSH, CDR2 LQKENI. CDR3 size: 15 residues. As DNA, the CDR3 is TGTGCCAGCTCACCGGGACTAGCGGGAAACTACGAGCAGTACTTC. Amino acid sequence: CASSPGLAGNYEQYF.

The J gene is TRBJ2-1, the V gene TRBV5-1; 10 bases align to TRBD2. The CDR3 extends over 15 amino acids. Germline CDR1 is SGHRS and CDR2 is YFSETQ. The J segment lost 5 bases and the V segment lost 4 bases, leaving 6 bases of the junction unmatched. Here the CDR3 DNA reads TGCGCCAGCAGCCCCGGAGCGGGAGGGGACAATGAGCAGTTCTTC. Encoded protein: CASSPGAGGDNEQFF.

The rearrangement uses TRBV29-1 and TRBJ2-2; D gene unclear. CDR1 and CDR2 from the germline V gene are SQVTM and ANQGSEA. This CDR3 has 15 residues. Trimming removed 0 bases at V and 0 bases at J, with 8 bases between. CDR3 residues: CSVEDGLSNTGELFF. As DNA, the CDR3 is TGCAGCGTTGAAGATGGCCTTTCGAACACCGGGGAGCTGTTTTTT.

A word on this clone: Other DNA sequences from this sample encode an identical CDR3 as well. The rearrangement links TRBV7-9 to TRBJ1-5; tentative D call: TRBD1 (5 bases). Germline values: CDR1 SEHNR, CDR2 FQNEAQ (reference sequence). V lost 3 bases, J lost 5 bases, and 8 bases lay in between. The CDR3 sequence is 13 residues long. The CDR3 reads CASSFTGDQPQHF. CDR3 nucleotides: TGTGCCAGCAGCTTCACAGGAGATCAGCCCCAGCATTTT.

J is TRBJ2-7 and V is TRBV9; no clear D gene. Germline CDR1 is SGDLS and CDR2 is YYNGEE. The length of the CDR3 is 14 residues. V was shortened by 4 bases and J by 1 base, with 12 bases between the two germline ends. Written as DNA, the CDR3 is TGTGCCAGCAGCTACGGTAGCCTATCCTACGAGCAGTACTTC. Protein product: CASSYGSLSYEQYF.

The chain recombines TRBV30 with TRBJ1-5; 7 nucleotides match TRBD1. The CDR3 consists of 14 residues. Germline assignment: CDR1 GTSNPN and CDR2 SVGIG (reference sequence). V gave up 4 bases and J gave up 0 bases; unmatched junction bases: 3. In nucleotides, the CDR3 is TGTGCCTGGACCGCAGGGGGTAGCAATCAGCCCCAGCATTTT. As protein: CAWTAGGSNQPQHF.

The CDR3 protein is CASSQDPPGAALSFQHF. The CDR3 DNA is TGCGCCAGCAGCCAAGATCCACCGGGGGCCGCATTAAGTTTCCAGCATTTT. The J gene is TRBJ1-5, the V gene TRBV4-3; TRBD1 might be the D (6 bases). CDR3 length: 17 residues. Germline loops: CDR1 LGHNA, CDR2 YSLEER. The germline V and J ends were trimmed by 0 bases and 12 bases, with 24 bases remaining between them.

This chain links TRBV7-8 with TRBJ2-7, with D possibly matching TRBD2 (5 bases). The CDR3 extends over 14 amino acids. Germline V gene data show CDR1 as SGHVS and CDR2 as FQNEAQ. The V gene lost 1 base and the J gene lost 4 bases, with 11 bases spanning the gap. The CDR3 bases are TGTGCCAGCAGCTTAGGTGGGAGTCTATACGAGCAGTACTTC. This translates into CASSLGGSLYEQYF.

The rearrangement uses TRBV7-9 and TRBJ2-7; weak D call: TRBD1 (5 bases). The germline V gene encodes CDR1 SEHNR and CDR2 FQNEAQ (reference sequence). The CDR3 extends over 13 amino acids. Trimming pared 2 bases from V and 3 bases from J, leaving 8 bases between. CDR3 amino acids: CASSLTGVYEQYF. As DNA, the CDR3 is TGTGCCAGCAGCTTAACAGGTGTCTACGAGCAGTACTTC.

The rearrangement uses TRBV6-5 and TRBJ2-1; TRBD2 matches at 8 bases. Unmatched junction bases numbered 17, after V lost 8 bases and J lost 14 bases. Germline assignment: CDR1 MNHEY and CDR2 SVGAGI. The CDR3 has 14 residues. CDR3 sequence reads: CASGTSGTSMSEFF. In DNA form, the CDR3 reads TGTGCCAGCGGCACTAGCGGAACTTCAATGAGCGAGTTCTTC.

The chain links TRBV25-1 to TRBJ2-7; D is possibly TRBD1 (6 bases). Deletions cut 6 bases from V and 5 bases from J, with 26 bases between. The CDR3 covers 17 residues. From germline, CDR1 is MGHDK and CDR2 SYGVNS. CDR3 region: CASSDVGYGQRIDEQYF. The CDR3 DNA sequence: TGTGCCAGCAGCGACGTAGGGTACGGACAGAGGATCGACGAGCAGTACTTC.

This rearrangement joins TRBV19 to TRBJ2-1; D is undetermined. Germline loops: CDR1 LNHDA, CDR2 SQIVND (reference sequence). This CDR3 comprises 13 residues. Trimming pared 6 bases from V and 0 bases from J, leaving 6 bases between. CDR3 sequence: CASRADSYNEQFF. In nucleotides, the CDR3 is TGTGCCAGTAGGGCAGACTCCTACAATGAGCAGTTCTTC.

Regarding this clone: Mismatch with germline at one junction end may stem from a read error. The gene calls are TRBV20-1 and TRBJ1-1; D remains ambiguous. From germline, CDR1 is DFQATT and CDR2 SNEGSKA (reference sequence). The CDR3 consists of 11 residues. The CDR3 protein is CSAKMNAEAFF. The CDR3 bases are TGCAGTGCCAAGATGAACGCTGAAGCTTTCTTT.

The V and J genes are TRBV25-1 and TRBJ2-1; TRBD1 matches 9 bases. The CDR3 loop spans 14 amino acids. Germline CDR1 and CDR2: MGHDK and SYGVNS. V shed 6 bases, J shed 4 bases, and the junction held 4 bases outside the gene matches. The CDR3 loop reads CASRGQGLYNEQFF. The CDR3 region has the DNA TGTGCCAGCAGAGGACAGGGGTTGTACAATGAGCAGTTCTTC.

The J gene is TRBJ2-2, the V gene TRBV28; 8 bases align to TRBD1. Germline CDR1 reads MDHEN; CDR2 reads SYDVKM. The CDR3 runs to 16 residues. V was pared by 5 bases and J by 7 bases, with 12 bases of the junction left unmatched. CDR3 DNA sequence: TGTGCCAGCAGTCCTAGGACAGGGCTTTCTTTCGGGGAGCTGTTTTTT. This gives the protein CASSPRTGLSFGELFF.

V gene TRBV27 combines with J gene TRBJ2-7; TRBD1 is a possible D gene (5 bases). From germline, CDR1 is MNHEY and CDR2 SMNVEV (reference sequence). Trimming took 3 bases from V and 4 from J, leaving 13 bases between them. This CDR3 spans 14 amino acids. The CDR3 DNA is TGTGCCAGCAGTTTCGATCCCAGGGCTTACGAGCAGTACTTC. It yields the protein CASSFDPRAYEQYF.